A selection of T cell receptor beta chains follows, all from one sample in a study of blood T cell repertoires in COVID-19. The data were produced by immunoSEQ multiplex PCR, yet TCRdb's version contains in-frame clones alone and is incomplete. Among fewer than 450,000 clones listed, about 90% were seen once. Specimen: peripheral blood. These receptors originate from a woman between 65 and 79 years old with COVID-19, enrolled during active disease. The conserved cysteine and the conserved F or W are not part of the CDR3 here. D genes are given only for firm matches.

V gene	D gene	J gene	CDR3 protein
TRBV7-2	TRBD1	TRBJ2-4	ASSLALSGQGENIQY
TRBV7-9	-	TRBJ2-7	ASSPTASTYEQY
TRBV11-2	TRBD1	TRBJ1-1	ASSRPGGRNTEAF
TRBV9	TRBD1	TRBJ1-2	ASSLTGVNYGYT
TRBV4-1	-	TRBJ2-7	ASSQGTDDTYEQY
TRBV6-1	TRBD2	TRBJ2-3	ASSARLAPTTDTQY
TRBV9	TRBD2	TRBJ2-3	ASSVDAQRGGSDTQY
TRBV5-1	-	TRBJ2-7	ASSLVRELGWDEQY
TRBV7-6	TRBD1	TRBJ2-5	ASSLVGDRLQETQY
TRBV12-3/TRBV12-4	-	TRBJ1-2	ASSLGGGYGYT
TRBV27	-	TRBJ1-5	ASTFYSNQPQH
TRBV10-3	-	TRBJ1-2	ASMGAGGYT
TRBV19	-	TRBJ1-3	ASSLDRIAGNTIY
TRBV27	TRBD2	TRBJ2-3	ASSAFSHPLAGGTDTQY
TRBV6-9	-	TRBJ1-5	ASSYQGGQPQH
TRBV5-1	-	TRBJ1-4	ASSPQGFHDEKLF
TRBV24-1	TRBD2	TRBJ2-3	ATSSPGLATDTQY
TRBV5-5	TRBD2	TRBJ2-1	ASSPTSGGAVHEQF
TRBV5-1	TRBD1	TRBJ1-2	ASSLDRGRGIYGYT
TRBV7-2	-	TRBJ1-1	ASSLTGPTEAF
TRBV19	-	TRBJ1-2	ASSRQGWRYT
TRBV11-2	-	TRBJ2-7	ASSLSGSAYEQY
TRBV7-8	-	TRBJ1-4	ASSLGQSSRRPNEKLF
TRBV6-5	-	TRBJ1-1	ATATAPNTEAF
TRBV19	TRBD1	TRBJ1-3	ASSITGGGNTIY
TRBV21-1	-	TRBJ1-6	ASIPPRSPLH
TRBV19	TRBD2	TRBJ2-2	ASSNPGGNTGELF
TRBV5-1	-	TRBJ2-3	ASSIHRVSDTQY
TRBV24-1	TRBD2	TRBJ2-5	ATSDYTSGGQETQY
TRBV10-2	-	TRBJ2-1	ASSRLPQF
TRBV3-1/TRBV3-2	-	TRBJ1-5	ASSQSGANNQPQH
TRBV19	-	TRBJ1-6	ASSILTGAESPLH
TRBV11-3	-	TRBJ2-1	ASSIRGDGYNEQF
TRBV27	TRBD1	TRBJ1-1	ASSTSGQGYTEAF
TRBV10-3	TRBD1	TRBJ1-4	AISQQGPTNEKLF
TRBV10-3	TRBD2	TRBJ2-1	AISAASGGQF
TRBV5-1	-	TRBJ1-1	ASSYLPTGHTEAF
TRBV6-1	-	TRBJ1-2	ASSEEPVYGYT
TRBV5-1	-	TRBJ2-3	ASSLYGSHTDTQY
TRBV10-3	-	TRBJ1-2	AISDSTAANT
TRBV7-2	TRBD1	TRBJ1-2	ASSSGTAYGYT
TRBV20-1	-	TRBJ1-2	SAGQVYGYT
TRBV6-5	-	TRBJ1-3	ASRQGPASGNTIY
TRBV6-2/TRBV6-3	TRBD1	TRBJ2-6	ASSIRTGSSGANVLT
TRBV11-2	-	TRBJ2-5	ASSPGWGLETQY
TRBV7-3	-	TRBJ2-3	ASSPSTALDTQY
TRBV5-4	TRBD2	TRBJ2-4	ASSPGGIPNIQY
TRBV24-1	TRBD1	TRBJ2-1	ATRGDGTVPNEQF
TRBV6-5	-	TRBJ2-7	ASSSRGSSSYEQY
TRBV18	TRBD1	TRBJ1-6	ASSPQTGDNSPLH
TRBV19	TRBD1	TRBJ2-7	ASRTQGTSYEQY
TRBV4-1	TRBD1	TRBJ2-7	ASSQLPTGGTYEQY
TRBV6-6	TRBD1	TRBJ1-1	ASSPGTGWRGTEAF
TRBV10-3	-	TRBJ1-2	AIGTPSWGYT
TRBV5-7	-	TRBJ1-6	ASSFTGANSPLH
TRBV4-2	TRBD1	TRBJ1-5	ASSQPDRVDQPQH
TRBV27	-	TRBJ1-2	ASSLSLADSYGYT